The T cell receptor (beta chain) described here comes from a study of blood T cell repertoires in COVID-19. For the study at large: Spain, Italy and the United States supplied samples that represented acute and convalescent COVID-19.

The data were produced by immunoSEQ multiplex PCR, yet TCRdb's version contains in-frame clones alone and is incomplete. Of tens of thousands of clones in the sample, 82% were seen once. Enrolment of Seattle patients took place during active infection, and they were followed longitudinally. Germline CDR1 reads LGHNA; CDR2 reads YSLEER. V dropped 0 bases and J dropped 6 bases, with 13 bases sitting between them. There are 15 residues in the CDR3. The receptor was isolated from a man older than 75 with COVID-19, enrolled during active disease. The sample consisted of peripheral blood. The chain recombines TRBV4-3 with TRBJ2-3; TRBD1 might be the D (5 bases). The CDR3 DNA reads as TGCGCCAGCAGCCAAGACTTCCATAGGGGCGATACGCAGTATTTT. This encodes CASSQDFHRGDTQYF.